Listed below are T cell receptor beta chains from one sample, sequenced in a study of memory CD4+ T cells and cytomegalovirus serostatus. TCRdb's copy holds only in-frame clones and misses some; the assay was immunoSEQ multiplex PCR. Among 64,000 or so clones listed, 70% to 80% were seen once. The material sequenced was memory CD4+ T cells from blood. The origin of the receptors is an adult in good health and CMV-seronegative. Both conserved end residues are part of each CDR3.

>TRBJ2-3|TRBV18|15
CASSLGSGVTDTQYF
>TRBJ1-1|TRBV9|14
CASSHNIRNTEAFF
>TRBJ1-6|TRBV19|15
CASRGAGTENSPLHF
>TRBJ2-6|TRBV5-1|13
CASRGSGANVLTF
>TRBJ1-4|TRBV5-4|14
CASSFGATGEKLFF
>TRBJ2-7|TRBV10-3|19
CAISANANARIRSSYEQYF
>TRBJ1-5|TRBV5-5|14
CASSFVGGNQPQHF
>TRBJ1-2|TRBV30|16
CAWSPRGRSWGYGYTF
>TRBJ2-2|TRBV5-1|14
CASIPGPNTGELFF
>TRBJ1-2|TRBV7-8|14
CASSRPEGGFGYTF
>TRBJ2-7|TRBV11-1|11
CASSLDNEQYF
>TRBJ1-3|TRBV7-9|14
CASSQGTGRNTIYF
>TRBJ1-1|TRBV7-2|13
CASSSRGNTEAFF
>TRBJ1-2|TRBV5-4|16
CASSLAAGGGGYGYTF
>TRBJ1-5|TRBV29-1|13
CSVGGQVNQPQHF
>TRBJ1-3|TRBV18|17
CASSPSDPASAGNTIYF
>TRBJ2-5|TRBV7-8|17
CASSLGPGAPMGETQYF
>TRBJ1-1|TRBV7-9|11
CASSFVSEAFF
>TRBJ2-5|TRBV28|15
CASNDVRGARETQYF
>TRBJ1-1|TRBV10-3|13
CASTDPQNTEAFF
>TRBJ2-7|TRBV18|12
CASSPAGYEQYF
>TRBJ2-3|TRBV5-1|16
CASSPGTSGKADTQYF
>TRBJ2-5|TRBV6-1|15
CASSETQGDRETQYF
>TRBJ2-6|TRBV12-5|17
CASGEGTGDAGANVLTF